This T cell receptor beta chain was sequenced for a study of cytomegalovirus exposure and HLA in healthy donors (dated by TCRdb to about 2017). Regarding the complete study: According to an earlier analysis of 550 to 750 of the donors, about 180 million T cells yielded roughly 110 million unique TCR beta sequences and 276 Gb of sequence data. An early release that covered about 600 HLA-typed donors contained about 300 gigabases of sequencing data and about 84 million unique TCR sequences. Among the roughly 400 genotyped donors, around 79% belonged to the genetic ancestry cluster associated with self-reported Caucasian donors. The aim of the study was to test whether cataloging public T cell receptors could identify signatures of past pathogen exposure. The study profiled the T cell repertoires of 666 subjects by immunosequencing and related them to cytomegalovirus serostatus. Besides the first cohort of 500 to 700 subjects, a separate validation cohort made up of roughly 130 different subjects was used. The study combined high-throughput TCR immunosequencing, statistical association of individual TCRs with disease status, and machine learning to predict cytomegalovirus infection status. To study patterns of TCR occurrence, a later analysis re-analyzed previously published TCR beta repertoires from 666 donors and added high-resolution HLA genotyping. Rather than drawing on any new phenotypic data, the later analysis identified candidate immune exposures from TCR beta sequences and the way those sequences occurred across donors. An earlier analysis of fewer than 700 of the donors applied high-throughput TCR beta sequencing to assess whether each TCR beta V gene segment acted as functional or pseudogenic. Alongside the repertoire data, information on donor age, sex, ethnicity and CMV serostatus was compiled. Genome-wide SNP genotypes for about 65% of the 666 donors were used in a later genetic analysis, which treated that subset as a discovery cohort. Every discovery cohort repertoire had been produced on one sequencing platform. HLA typing covered class I and class II loci at four-digit resolution. Typing coverage varied by locus: roughly 620-640 donors for A, B, C, DRB1 and DQB1; more than 500 for DQA1; around 610 for DPA1; 450 to 480 for DPB1. Several DR-DQ haplotypes were handled as single units for association and clustering because linkage in the cohort was strong. Among roughly 370 genotyped donors of the cohort, an average of roughly 240,000 unique TCR beta nucleotide sequences were sequenced per donor, roughly 20% of them non-productive.

Remarks on this clone: Its recognized antigen is unknown. The record has no base qualities; no much larger clone is one base away.

The cohort comprised 670 or so healthy bone marrow donors. At the time of sampling, all cohort members were nominally healthy, though unrecorded immune exposures were likely present. The donor was CMV seronegative and was included in the group of about 400 seronegative cohort members. A peripheral blood sample was collected from each donor, and TCR beta sequencing was performed on peripheral blood mononuclear cells. The Qiagen DNeasy Blood Extraction Kit was used to extract genomic DNA from the blood cell samples. General findings and caveats noted by the study authors: According to a later analysis, TCR association rates differed among HLA loci, with DRB1 alleles showing the most associated TCRs and HLA-C alleles showing the fewest. A cluster of highly shared sequence variants was judged likely to represent a technical artifact of the sequencing pipeline. The study gave a list of around 170 TCR beta chains associated with cytomegalovirus. Because counts were too low, roughly 18 rarely observed V segments, including chromosome 9 orphons, were left out of the earlier analysis of 587 of the donors. An association between a missense DCLRE1C variant and V-gene and J-gene trimming of TCR beta chains was found in a later genetic analysis and replicated in an independent cohort. Sequencing depth was assumed to be roughly uniform across donors in the presence/absence analyses, though that assumption may not hold. Some IMGT-functional V segments, including TRBV6-2 and TRBV6-3, could not be distinguished by the 87-base-pair reads and were therefore excluded. It was suggested by the authors that the approach could potentially be generalized to other disease states and immunological phenotypes. This cohort had only TCR beta chains sequenced, and the lack of alpha or paired-chain data limited which features could be detected. Strong co-occurrence of HLA alleles, especially DR and DQ, made assigning TCR associations to individual alleles difficult. Specific HLA alleles were associated with some 15,000 TCR beta sequences at a false discovery rate of 0.05 in a later analysis. A later analysis reported that several top co-occurrence clusters appeared linked to parvovirus B19, influenza, CMV and Epstein-Barr virus. For the cohort, immune exposure information was limited to CMV serostatus. In a later genetic analysis, fewer N-insertions in productive TCRs were reported among donors in an Asian-associated ancestry cluster than the approximately 670-donor mean. Most TCR sequences were observed very rarely across donors, whereas some public TCRs were present in many individuals. Correlated functional status among segregating V segments might be attributable to linkage disequilibrium, but an unknown experimental factor could not be ruled out. In an earlier analysis of roughly 560 of the donors, most TCR beta V segments were observed in productive rearrangements about 87% or about 30% of the time, broadly matching IMGT annotations. A further reported finding was that TCR beta sequences accurately predicted the HLA-A and HLA-B alleles for most subjects in the first cohort. In vitro tests confirmed that a few of the cytomegalovirus-associated TCR beta chains recognize cytomegalovirus antigens. A later analysis found that HLA-associated TCR beta chains were more clonally expanded and had lower generation probabilities than equally common non-associated chains. In both the original and validation cohorts, the classifier was reported to diagnose cytomegalovirus status with high specificity and sensitivity. Because some donors lacked HLA typing at each locus, the association tests relied only on the typed subset. A later analysis found that most CMV-associated TCR beta chains appeared HLA-restricted, with HLA associations seemingly driven largely by CMV exposure.

V loses 1 base of germline sequence and J loses 4 bases, and the interval between the two ends is 8 bases. The CDR3 holds 13 amino acids from the cysteine to the phenylalanine. Just the 39-base CDR3 DNA is kept, in frame starting at base 1. Reading the germline V gene gives CDR1 MGHRA and CDR2 YSYEKL. Libraries came from the immunoSEQ multiplex PCR assay. A mixture of 60 forward primers for TCR Vbeta segments and 13 reverse primers for TCR Jbeta segments was used in the multiplex PCR. A multiplex PCR assay on genomic DNA amplified the CDR3 region of rearranged TCR beta genes. On the Illumina HiSeq System, the amplified TCR beta libraries were sequenced as 87-base-pair reads. The study's processing was this. In a later analysis, roughly 80 million unique TCR beta chains were counted across the approximately 670 repertoires, and around 11 million of these chains were shared by at least two donors. Raw reads were error-corrected and collapsed into unique sequences by a nearest-neighbor algorithm in which closely related sequences were merged to remove PCR and sequencing errors. Alignment of CDR3 sequences to IMGT reference sequences was used to assign V, D and J gene segments. For a sequence to be retained, at least a six-nucleotide match to both a V gene segment and a J gene segment was required. A rearrangement was called productive if the CDR3 had no stop codons and remained in frame with V and J, and every other rearrangement was called non-productive. CDR3 was defined according to IMGT convention as the region running from the second conserved V-encoded cysteine to the conserved J-encoded phenylalanine. The earlier analysis of about 500 of the donors excluded sequences that lacked an unambiguous match to a single V gene segment. An earlier analysis of 587 of the donors classified V segments as functional when productive rearrangements were above 56.7% and as segregating when the standard deviation between donors was above 5%. To diagnose cytomegalovirus status from the catalog of TCR beta chain sequences, a statistical classification framework was built. In a later analysis, V and J genes were assigned by comparing TCR nucleotide sequences against IMGT/GENE-DB human TR gene sequences. Using the TCRdist pipeline, a later analysis assigned CDR3 sequences along with most-parsimonious VDJ recombination scenarios. A later analysis defined each TCR beta chain by its CDR3 amino acid sequence plus V-gene family, and excluded reads lacking a unique V-gene family. As a way to deal with suspected cross-contamination and a sequencing artifact, a later analysis dropped roughly 600 nucleotide sequences that were highly shared and had low generation probability. For each public chain, a later analysis derived a clonal expansion index from normalized ranks of inferred template counts within each repertoire. Generation probabilities in a later analysis came from a VDJ recombination model fitted to out-of-frame rearrangements, and those results were checked against IGoR. A later analysis scored TCR-TCR, TCR-HLA and TCR-CMV co-occurrence with hypergeometric tests, applying a repertoire-size bias correction to TCR pairs. False discovery rates were estimated in a later analysis by permuting HLA or CMV assignments 20 times. In a later analysis, co-occurring TCRs were grouped using DBSCAN, with TCRdist sequence similarity added in when clustering inside HLA-allele-positive subsets. Co-occurrence clustering excluded repertoires with fewer than 30,000 or more than 120,000 public chains, plus five with anomalous nucleotide sharing. In TCRdb, the immuneACCESS table is reduced to in-frame sequences with V and J assigned. These tables do not hold every clone; where another copy was compared, an unresolved V gene accounts for under half, and the others remain unexplained. Clone size and V and J calls were adopted from that table, with D and trimming inferred from the DNA. Across this sample there are 90,000 to 120,000 clones, with roughly 72% seen only once. Around 7.8% of the sample belongs to the ten largest clones.

The sequenced sample was PBMCs. The chain joins TRBV4-1 to TRBJ2-7, with no confident D gene call. This TCR was sampled from a man aged 25 to 45 in good health and CMV-seronegative. Read as DNA, the sequence is TGCGCCAGCAGCCAAGGACAAAATTACGAGCAGTACTTC. Its translation reads: CASSQGQNYEQYF.